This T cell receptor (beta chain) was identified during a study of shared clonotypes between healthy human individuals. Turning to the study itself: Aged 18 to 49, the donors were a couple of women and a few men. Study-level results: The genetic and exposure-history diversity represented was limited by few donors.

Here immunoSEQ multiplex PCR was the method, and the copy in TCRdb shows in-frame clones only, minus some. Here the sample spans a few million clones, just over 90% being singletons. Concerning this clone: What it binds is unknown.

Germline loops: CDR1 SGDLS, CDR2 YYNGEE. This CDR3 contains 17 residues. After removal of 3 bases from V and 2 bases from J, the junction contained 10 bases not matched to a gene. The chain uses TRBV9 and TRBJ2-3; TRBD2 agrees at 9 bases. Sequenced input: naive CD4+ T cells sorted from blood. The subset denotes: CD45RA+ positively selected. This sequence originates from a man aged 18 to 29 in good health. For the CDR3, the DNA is TGTGCCAGCAGCGAAGGGGGGTCTAGCGGGAACACAGATACGCAGTATTTT. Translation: CASSEGGSSGNTDTQYF. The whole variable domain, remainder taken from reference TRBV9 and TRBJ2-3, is DSGVTQTPKHLITATGQRVTLRCSPRSGDLSVYWYQQSLDQGLQFLIQYYNGEERAKGNILERFSAQQFPDLHSELNLSSLELGDSALYFCASSEGGSSGNTDTQYFGPGTRLTVL.